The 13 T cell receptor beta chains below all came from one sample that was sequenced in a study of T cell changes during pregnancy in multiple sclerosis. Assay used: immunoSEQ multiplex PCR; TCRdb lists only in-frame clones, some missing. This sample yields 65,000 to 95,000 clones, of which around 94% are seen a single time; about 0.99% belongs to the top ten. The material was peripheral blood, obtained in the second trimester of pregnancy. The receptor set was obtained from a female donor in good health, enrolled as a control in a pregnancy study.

This CDR3 is CASSFLYSYEQYF. CDR3 DNA sequence: TGTGCCAGCAGTTTCCTTTACTCCTACGAGCAGTACTTC. The V call is TRBV27, the J call TRBJ2-7, with unresolved D. The CDR3 has 13 residues. With 3 bases removed from V and 0 bases from J, the gap between germline ends came to 6 bases. The germline V gene encodes CDR1 MNHEY and CDR2 SMNVEV (reference sequence).

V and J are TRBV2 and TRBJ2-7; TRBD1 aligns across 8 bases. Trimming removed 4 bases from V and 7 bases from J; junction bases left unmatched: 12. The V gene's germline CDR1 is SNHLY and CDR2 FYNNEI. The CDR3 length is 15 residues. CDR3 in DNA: TGTGCCAGCAGTGGCACCCGGACAGGGCTGGGAGAGCAGTACTTC. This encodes CASSGTRTGLGEQYF.

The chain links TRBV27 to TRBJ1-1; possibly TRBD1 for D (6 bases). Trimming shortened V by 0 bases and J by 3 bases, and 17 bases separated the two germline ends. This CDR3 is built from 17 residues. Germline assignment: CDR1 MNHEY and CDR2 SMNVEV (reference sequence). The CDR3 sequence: CASSLSWRGGRHTEAFF. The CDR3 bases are TGTGCCAGCAGTTTATCTTGGAGGGGGGGGCGTCACACTGAAGCTTTCTTT.

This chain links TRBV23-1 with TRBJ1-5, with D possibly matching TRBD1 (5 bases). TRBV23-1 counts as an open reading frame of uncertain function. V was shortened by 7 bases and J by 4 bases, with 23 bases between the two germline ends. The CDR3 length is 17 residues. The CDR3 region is CASTLDILSDRNQPQHF. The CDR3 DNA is TGCGCCAGCACCCTAGACATTCTGAGTGACAGAAATCAGCCCCAGCATTTT.

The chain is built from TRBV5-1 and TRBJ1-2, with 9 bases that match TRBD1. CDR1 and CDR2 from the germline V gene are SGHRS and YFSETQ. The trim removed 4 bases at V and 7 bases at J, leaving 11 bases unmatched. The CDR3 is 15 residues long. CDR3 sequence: CASSLTGTGSSGYTF. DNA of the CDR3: TGCGCCAGCAGCCTAACCGGGACAGGGAGTTCTGGCTACACCTTC.

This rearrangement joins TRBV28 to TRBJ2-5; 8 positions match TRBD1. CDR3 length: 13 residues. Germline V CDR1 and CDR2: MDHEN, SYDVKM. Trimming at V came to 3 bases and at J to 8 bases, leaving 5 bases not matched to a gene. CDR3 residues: CASSFEGQGTQYF. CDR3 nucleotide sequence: TGTGCCAGCAGTTTCGAAGGACAGGGTACCCAGTACTTC.

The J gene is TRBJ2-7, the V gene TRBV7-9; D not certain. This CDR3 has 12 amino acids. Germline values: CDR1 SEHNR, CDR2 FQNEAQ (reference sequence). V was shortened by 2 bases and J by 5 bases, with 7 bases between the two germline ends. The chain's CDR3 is CASSLSGHEQYF. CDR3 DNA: TGTGCCAGCAGCTTAAGTGGCCACGAGCAGTACTTC.

The CDR3: CASSGGKVNEKLFF. The CDR3 DNA sequence: TGTGCCAGCAGTGGGGGCAAGGTGAATGAAAAACTGTTTTTT. V and J are TRBV28 and TRBJ1-4; perhaps TRBD1 as D (6 bases). Per the germline V gene, CDR1 is MDHEN and CDR2 is SYDVKM. The CDR3 extends over 14 amino acids. V was clipped by 5 bases and J by 5 bases, with 12 bases between them.

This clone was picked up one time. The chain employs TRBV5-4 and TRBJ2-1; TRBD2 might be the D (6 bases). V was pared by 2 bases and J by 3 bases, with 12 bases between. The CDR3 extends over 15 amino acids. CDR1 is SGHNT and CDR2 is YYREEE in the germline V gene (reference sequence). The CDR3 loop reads CASSFSGTVYNEQFF. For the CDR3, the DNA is TGTGCCAGCAGCTTTTCCGGGACTGTCTACAATGAGCAGTTCTTC.

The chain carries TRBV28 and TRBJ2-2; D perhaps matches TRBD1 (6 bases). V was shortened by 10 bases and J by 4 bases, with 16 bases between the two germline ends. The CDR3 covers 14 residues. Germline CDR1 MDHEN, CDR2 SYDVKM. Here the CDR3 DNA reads TGTGCCATCGCCCAAGTGGGGGCCACCGGGGAGCTGTTTTTT. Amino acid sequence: CAIAQVGATGELFF.

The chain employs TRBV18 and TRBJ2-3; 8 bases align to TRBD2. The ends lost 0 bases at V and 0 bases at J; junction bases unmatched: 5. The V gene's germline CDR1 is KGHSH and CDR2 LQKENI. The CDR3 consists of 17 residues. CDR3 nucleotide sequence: TGTGCCAGCTCACCACCAGGCGGGGGGCCCAGCACAGATACGCAGTATTTT. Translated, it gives CASSPPGGGPSTDTQYF.

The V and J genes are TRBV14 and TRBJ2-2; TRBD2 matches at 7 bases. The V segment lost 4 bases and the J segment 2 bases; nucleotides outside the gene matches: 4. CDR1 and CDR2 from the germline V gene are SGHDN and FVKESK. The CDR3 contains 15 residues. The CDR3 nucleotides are TGTGCCAGCAGCCGCTGGGGGGGAAACACCGGGGAGCTGTTTTTT. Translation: CASSRWGGNTGELFF. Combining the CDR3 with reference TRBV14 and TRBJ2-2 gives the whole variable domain EAGVTQFPSHSVIEKGQTVTLRCDPISGHDNLYWYRRVMGKEIKFLLHFVKESKQDESGMPNNRFLAERTGGTYSTLKVQPAELEDSGVYFCASSRWGGNTGELFFGEGSRLTVL.

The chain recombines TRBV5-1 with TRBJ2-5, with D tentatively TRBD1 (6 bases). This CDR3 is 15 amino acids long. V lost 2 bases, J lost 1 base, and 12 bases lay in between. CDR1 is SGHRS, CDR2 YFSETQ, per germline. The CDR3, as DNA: TGCGCCAGCAGCTTTTTTACAGGGAGCCAAGAGACCCAGTACTTC. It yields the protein CASSFFTGSQETQYF.